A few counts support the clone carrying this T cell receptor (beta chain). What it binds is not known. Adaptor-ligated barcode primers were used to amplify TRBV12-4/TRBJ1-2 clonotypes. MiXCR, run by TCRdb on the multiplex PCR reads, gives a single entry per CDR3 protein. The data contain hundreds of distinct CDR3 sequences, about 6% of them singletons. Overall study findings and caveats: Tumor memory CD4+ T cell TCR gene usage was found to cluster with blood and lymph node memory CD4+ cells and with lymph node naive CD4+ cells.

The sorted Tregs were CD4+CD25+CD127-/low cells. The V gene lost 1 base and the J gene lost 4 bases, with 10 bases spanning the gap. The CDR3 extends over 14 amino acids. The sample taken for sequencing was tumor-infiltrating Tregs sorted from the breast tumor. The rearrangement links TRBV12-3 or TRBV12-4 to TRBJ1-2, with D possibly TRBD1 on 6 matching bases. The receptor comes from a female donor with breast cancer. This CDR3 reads CASSLGRGGYGYTF. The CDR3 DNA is TGTGCCAGCAGTTTAGGCAGGGGCGGCTATGGCTACACCTTC.